The clone carrying this T cell receptor beta chain was seen a few times. The antigen remains undetermined. A much larger clone lies a single base off, so this may be a read error. The record originates from a study of T-cell memory formation after mild COVID-19. Background on the study: The two donors had largely donor-specific TCR clusters.

The CDR3 consists of 13 residues. V lost 1 base to trimming and J lost 4 bases, with 8 bases between them. Germline V lookup: CDR1 SGHVS, CDR2 FNYEAQ. TCRdb reprocessed the 5' RACE reads with MiXCR, giving one entry per CDR3 protein. The sample consists of roughly 500,000 distinct CDR3 sequences, 20% of them appearing once. Findings and caveats of the study: Day 15 to 85 contractors were CD4/CD8 balanced; later expanders leaned CD4+.

The sequenced material came from PBMCs or a T cell subset sorted from them (not recorded which). The origin of this receptor is an adult woman who had mild COVID-19 (a few samples of this study predate the infection). Cell type and time point are not known. The rearrangement joins TRBV7-6 to TRBJ2-7; a possible D gene is TRBD1 (6 bases). CDR3 amino acids: CASSLGQEYEQYF. The DNA of the CDR3 is TGTGCCAGCAGCTTAGGACAGGAGTACGAGCAGTACTTC.